This T cell receptor beta chain was sequenced for a study of Graves' ophthalmopathy and Graves' hyperthyroidism. Trimming removed 4 bases from V and 6 bases from J, with 9 bases in between. This CDR3 has 13 amino acids. Germline V CDR1 and CDR2: WSHSY, SAAADI. Clinical symptoms, serum thyroxine, TRAb, thyroid ultrasound and orbital computed tomography determined diagnosis. TCR beta CDR3 regions were amplified from RNA transcripts. Second-round multiplex PCR came after first-round RT-PCR with HTBI primers. TCRdb redid the calling of the multiplex PCR reads with MiXCR, one entry per CDR3 protein. The top ten hold around 40% of the sample, which has roughly 700,000 distinct CDR3 sequences, roughly 41% seen once.

Sample: peripheral blood. This TCR derives from an adult man with Graves' ophthalmopathy. The chain carries TRBV10-2 and TRBJ2-2; D is perhaps TRBD1 (5 bases). CDR3 nucleotides: TGCGCCAGCAGTGTTGGGGCCCCCGGGGAGCTGTTTTTT. Its protein is CASSVGAPGELFF.